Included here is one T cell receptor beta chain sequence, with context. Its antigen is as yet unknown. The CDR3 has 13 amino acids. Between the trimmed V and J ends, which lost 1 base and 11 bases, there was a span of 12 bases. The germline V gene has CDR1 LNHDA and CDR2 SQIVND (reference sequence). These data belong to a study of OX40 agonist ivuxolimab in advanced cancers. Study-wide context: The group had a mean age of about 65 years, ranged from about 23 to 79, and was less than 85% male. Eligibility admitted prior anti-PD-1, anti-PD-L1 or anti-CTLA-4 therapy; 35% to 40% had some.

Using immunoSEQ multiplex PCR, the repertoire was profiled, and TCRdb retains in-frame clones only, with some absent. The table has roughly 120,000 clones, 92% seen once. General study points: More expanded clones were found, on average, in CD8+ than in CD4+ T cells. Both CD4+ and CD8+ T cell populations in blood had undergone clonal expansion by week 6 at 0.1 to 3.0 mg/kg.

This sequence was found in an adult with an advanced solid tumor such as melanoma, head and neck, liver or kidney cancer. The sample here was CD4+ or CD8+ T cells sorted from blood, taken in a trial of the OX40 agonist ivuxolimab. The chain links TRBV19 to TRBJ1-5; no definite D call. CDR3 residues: CASSIGTSSSQHF. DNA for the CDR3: TGTGCCAGTAGTATAGGGACCTCTTCGTCCCAGCATTTT.